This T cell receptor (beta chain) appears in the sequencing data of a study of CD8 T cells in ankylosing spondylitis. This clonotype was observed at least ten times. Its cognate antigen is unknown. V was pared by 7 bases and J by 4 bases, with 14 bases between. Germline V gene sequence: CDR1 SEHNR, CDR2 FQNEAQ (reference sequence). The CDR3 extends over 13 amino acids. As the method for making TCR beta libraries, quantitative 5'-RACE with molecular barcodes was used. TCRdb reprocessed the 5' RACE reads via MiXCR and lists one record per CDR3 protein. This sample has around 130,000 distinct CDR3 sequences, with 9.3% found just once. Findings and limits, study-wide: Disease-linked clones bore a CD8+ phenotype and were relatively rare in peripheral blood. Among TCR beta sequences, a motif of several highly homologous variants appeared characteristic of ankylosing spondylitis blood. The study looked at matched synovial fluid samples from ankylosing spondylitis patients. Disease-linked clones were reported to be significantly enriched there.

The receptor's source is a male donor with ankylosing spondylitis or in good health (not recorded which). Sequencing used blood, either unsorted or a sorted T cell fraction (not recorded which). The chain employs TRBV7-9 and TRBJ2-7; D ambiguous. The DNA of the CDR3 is TGTGCCAGCACCGCGGACGGGCCTTACGAGCAGTACTTC. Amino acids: CASTADGPYEQYF.